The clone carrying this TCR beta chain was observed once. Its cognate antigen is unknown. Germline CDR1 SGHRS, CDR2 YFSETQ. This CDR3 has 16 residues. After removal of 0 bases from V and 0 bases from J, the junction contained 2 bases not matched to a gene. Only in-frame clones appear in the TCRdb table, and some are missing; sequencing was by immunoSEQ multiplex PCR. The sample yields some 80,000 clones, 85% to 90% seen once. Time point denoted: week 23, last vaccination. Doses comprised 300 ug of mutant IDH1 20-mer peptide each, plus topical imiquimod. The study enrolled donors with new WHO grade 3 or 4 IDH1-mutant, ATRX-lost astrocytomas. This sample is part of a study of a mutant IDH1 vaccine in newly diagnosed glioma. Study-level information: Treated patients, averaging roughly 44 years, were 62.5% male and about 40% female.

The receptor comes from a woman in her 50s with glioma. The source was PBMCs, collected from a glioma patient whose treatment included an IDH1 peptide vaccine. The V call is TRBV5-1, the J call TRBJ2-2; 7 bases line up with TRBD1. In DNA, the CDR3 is TGCGCCAGCAGCTTGGCCGGGACAGCGAACACCGGGGAGCTGTTTTTT. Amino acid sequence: CASSLAGTANTGELFF.